The text below deals with one TCR beta chain. Its antigen is currently not known. Base qualities are not recorded, but no much larger clone differs from it by a single base. The record originates from a study of blood T cell repertoires in COVID-19 (dated by TCRdb to 2020 to 2021). Turning to the overall study: Collaborator samples came from the United States, Italy and Spain and covered acute and convalescent phases of COVID-19. The material from the prospective study consisted of cDNA or gDNA derived from T cells, B-cell-depleted T cells, or PBMCs. Subjects who had been exposed to COVID-19, were actively infected with it, or had recovered from it provided the deeply sampled blood TCRbeta repertoires that made up the dataset. The repertoires were released in a freely available public database intended as a resource for research on the immune response to SARS-CoV-2. The samples were drawn from two sources: the first 160 participants of the ongoing ImmuneRACE study, and 1,000 to 1,500 subjects contributed by 6 global collaborators. Sample metadata almost always included a de-identified subject ID, COVID-19 status, age in years and sex. Where HLA class I and class II types were available, the types were taken from metadata supplied by the sample provider, not from assay-based typing. Paper-wide results and their limitations: The amount of clinical and demographic metadata varied by source and participant and was provided uncurated.

The germline V gene supplies CDR1 MNHNS and CDR2 SASEGT. A distance of 20 bases separates the germline ends of V and J, which lose 1 base and 3 bases respectively. The CDR3 spans 18 residues, from the cysteine through the phenylalanine. The sequence is cut down to CDR3 DNA, 54 bases in frame from base 1. The collaborating institutions used their own protocols to collect whole blood in K2EDTA tubes. Collaborator samples were shipped for TCRbeta analysis as frozen whole blood, isolated PBMCs, or DNA extracted from either sample type. TCRbeta CDR3 regions were amplified from genomic DNA using the immunoSEQ Assay, a bias-controlled multiplex PCR. The original methods were these. The number of nucleated cells in each sample was estimated from the amplification of reference gene primers within the assay. To quantify the absolute abundance of each unique TCRbeta CDR3 rearrangement, sequence reads were collapsed and filtered. Productive Simpson clonality was computed per sample as the square root of Simpson's diversity index over productive rearrangements. The immuneACCESS repertoire file appears here via TCRdb, limited to in-frame rearrangements. These files lack a portion of the clones; in checked studies, under half of the deficit traces to unresolved V genes, and the cause of the others is not known. That table supplies the V and J calls and clone size; D and trimming were determined from the DNA. Present in this sample are 180,000 or so clones, around 91% of which were seen just once. The ten largest make up about 0.59% of the sample.

Rearrangement joined TRBV6-1 to TRBJ2-3; TRBD2 is a weak D gene call, 6 bases matching. The TCR sequence derives from a middle-aged man with acute or convalescent COVID-19. Sequencing was performed on peripheral blood. The nucleotide sequence reads as follows: TGTGCCAGCAGTGAAGTACGGGGACTCCCCCCCCCAACAGATACGCAGTATTTT. The resulting protein is CASSEVRGLPPPTDTQYF.